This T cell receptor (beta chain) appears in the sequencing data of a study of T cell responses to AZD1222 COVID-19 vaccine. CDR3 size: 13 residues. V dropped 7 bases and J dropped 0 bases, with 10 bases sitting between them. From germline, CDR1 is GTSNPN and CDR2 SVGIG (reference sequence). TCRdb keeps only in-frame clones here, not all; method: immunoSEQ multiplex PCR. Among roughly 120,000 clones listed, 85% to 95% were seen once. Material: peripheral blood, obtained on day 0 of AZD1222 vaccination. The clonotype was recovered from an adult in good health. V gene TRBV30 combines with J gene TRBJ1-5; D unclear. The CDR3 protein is CAYWGYSNQPQHF. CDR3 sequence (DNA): TGTGCCTATTGGGGTTATAGCAATCAGCCCCAGCATTTT.